Below are 31 T cell receptor beta chains sequenced from a single sample in a study of cytomegalovirus exposure and HLA in healthy donors. Use of 60 Vbeta and 13 Jbeta primers characterized the PCR. This table comes from immunoSEQ multiplex PCR, and its TCRdb copy is limited to in-frame clones, with some not included. The table for this sample gives 100,000 to 150,000 clones. Sequencing was carried out using PBMCs. The receptors stem from a man aged 30 to 45 in good health and CMV-seronegative.

This chain connects TRBV15 to TRBJ1-2; a weak D match, TRBD1 (5 bases). V lost 7 bases and J lost 7, with 10 bases in between. Germline CDR1 reads LNHNV; CDR2 reads YYDKDF (reference sequence). This CDR3 spans 11 amino acids. The DNA of the CDR3 is TGTGCCACCAAATCGGGGGGTGGCTACACCTTC. It translates to CATKSGGGYTF.

The J gene is TRBJ1-2, the V gene TRBV5-1; D possibly corresponds to TRBD1 (6 bases). Trimming took off 1 base at V and 3 bases at J, with 7 bases between the two ends. CDR1 is SGHRS, CDR2 YFSETQ, per germline. The CDR3 has 13 residues. In DNA form, the CDR3 reads TGCGCCAGCAGCTTGAGGGGGTACTATGGCTACACCTTC. Translation gives CASSLRGYYGYTF.

This rearrangement joins TRBV5-1 to TRBJ2-7, with D perhaps TRBD1 (5 bases). This CDR3 has 13 residues. The V and J ends lost 5 bases and 5 bases respectively, with 14 bases between them. The germline gives CDR1 SGHRS, CDR2 YFSETQ. CDR3 in DNA: TGCGCCAGCAGGCCTAACCAAGGGGACGAGCAGTACTTC. Protein product: CASRPNQGDEQYF.

DNA for the CDR3: TGCGCCAGCAGCCCGGACAGGGGCTACGAGCAGTACTTC. The encoded protein is CASSPDRGYEQYF. The chain recombines TRBV4-1 with TRBJ2-7, with 9 positions matching TRBD1. The germline V gene encodes CDR1 MGHRA and CDR2 YSYEKL. V trimming: 4 bases; J trimming: 3 bases; junction bases outside the gene matches: 1. The CDR3 length is 13 residues.

The chain carries TRBV7-2 and TRBJ1-6; 11 positions match TRBD1. The germline gives CDR1 SGHTA, CDR2 FQGNSA. This CDR3 contains 19 residues. V lost 2 bases to trimming and J lost 11 bases; unmatched junction nucleotides: 17. The CDR3 nucleotides are TGTGCCAGCAGCTTAACCCGGTGGATTTTGGACAGGGGGCTTCCACCCCTCCACTTT. This codes for CASSLTRWILDRGLPPLHF.

The chain combines TRBV7-2 with TRBJ2-7; D is possibly TRBD2 (5 bases). Germline V lookup: CDR1 SGHTA, CDR2 FQGNSA. The CDR3 loop spans 14 amino acids. Trimming cost V 7 bases and J 0 bases, with 13 bases left between them. DNA of the CDR3: TGTGCCAGCACGGGAAATAGCGTCTCCTACGAGCAGTACTTC. Translated, it gives CASTGNSVSYEQYF.

This CDR3 is CASSVSAGANEQYF. CDR3 DNA: TGCGCCAGCAGCGTATCTGCGGGAGCCAACGAGCAGTACTTC. The V and J genes are TRBV4-3 and TRBJ2-5; 7 bases map to TRBD2. The closer fit of TRBJ2-7 to the DNA end suggests the J call may be wrong. CDR1 is LGHNA, CDR2 YSLEER, per germline. This CDR3 region has 14 residues.

The chain's CDR3 is CASKAEHTGELFF. As DNA, the CDR3 is TGCGCCAGCAAAGCGGAGCACACCGGGGAGCTGTTTTTT. The rearrangement joins TRBV10-2 to TRBJ2-2; weak D call: TRBD2 (5 bases). CDR1 WSHSY and CDR2 SAAADI come from the germline V gene. The CDR3 sequence is 13 residues long. V was shortened by 7 bases and J by 3 bases, with 9 bases between the two germline ends.

J is TRBJ2-5 and V is TRBV28, with D possibly being TRBD1 (5 bases). The germline V gene encodes CDR1 MDHEN and CDR2 SYDVKM. CDR3 length: 13 residues. The ends were cut back, 4 bases at V and 2 bases at J, with 8 bases in the middle. DNA of the CDR3: TGTGCCAGCAGTTGGCAGGGTCAAGAGACCCAGTACTTC. Translating it yields CASSWQGQETQYF.

J is TRBJ1-2 and V is TRBV27; tentative D call: TRBD1 (6 bases). V lost 3 bases to trimming and J lost 4 bases, with 15 bases between them. Germline-derived CDR1 and CDR2 are MNHEY and SMNVEV (reference sequence). The CDR3 runs to 15 residues. In DNA form, the CDR3 reads TGTGCCAGCAGTTTTAACACCAGGGGATTCTATGGCTACACCTTC. It codes for CASSFNTRGFYGYTF.

CDR3 DNA: TGTGCCAGCAGTTTAAGGGGATCGGGCAATGAGCAGTTCTTC. This sequence encodes CASSLRGSGNEQFF. This rearrangement joins TRBV28 to TRBJ2-1, with TRBD1 as a possible D gene (5 bases). With 2 bases removed from V and 6 bases from J, the gap between germline ends came to 11 bases. The CDR3 has 14 residues. Germline V gives CDR1 MDHEN, CDR2 SYDVKM.

The chain recombines TRBV4-3 with TRBJ2-1; 7 bases are a match to TRBD1. The germline gives CDR1 LGHNA, CDR2 YSLEER. CDR3 length equals 14 residues. Losses at the gene ends were 2 bases for V and 5 bases for J; bases not matched to a gene: 3. In nucleotides, the CDR3 is TGCGCCAGCAGCCAAAACAGGGGCCACAATGAGCAGTTCTTC. It codes for CASSQNRGHNEQFF.

V is TRBV19 and J is TRBJ2-7, with D maybe TRBD1 (6 bases). Germline loops: CDR1 LNHDA, CDR2 SQIVND (reference sequence). CDR3 size: 14 residues. The ends were cut back, 10 bases at V and 4 bases at J, with 20 bases in the middle. The CDR3 is CATADRPNPYEQYF. CDR3 nucleotide sequence: TGTGCCACCGCAGACAGGCCTAACCCTTACGAGCAGTACTTC. Full variable domain (outside the CDR3, taken from reference TRBV19 and TRBJ2-7): DGGITQSPKYLFRKEGQNVTLSCEQNLNHDAMYWYRQDPGQGLRLIYYSQIVNDFQKGDIAEGYSVSREKKESFPLTVTSAQKNPTAFYLCATADRPNPYEQYFGPGTRLTVT.

The J gene is TRBJ2-2, the V gene TRBV30, with 9 bases fitting TRBD1. This CDR3 has 15 residues. The germline gives CDR1 GTSNPN, CDR2 SVGIG (reference sequence). The junction had 7 bases not matched to a gene; V was cut back by 4 bases and J by 4 bases. This chain's CDR3 is CAWKPGQGSTGELFF. CDR3 nucleotides: TGTGCCTGGAAACCAGGACAGGGGAGCACCGGGGAGCTGTTTTTT.

This chain uses TRBV5-4 with TRBJ1-2, with 7 bases identical to TRBD1. V lost 6 bases, J lost 7 bases, and 12 bases stayed unmatched. The CDR3 loop spans 14 amino acids. The germline V gene has CDR1 SGHNT and CDR2 YYREEE (reference sequence). Here the CDR3 DNA reads TGTGCCAGCACTTTAACAGGGGAAGGCGGTGGCTACACCTTC. This codes for CASTLTGEGGGYTF.

Turning to this clone: A read error may produce the germline difference seen at one junction end. The CDR3: CASREETASYGYTF. For the CDR3, the DNA is TGTGCCAGCAGAGAAGAGACAGCCTCCTATGGCTACACCTTC. V is TRBV2 and J is TRBJ1-2; TRBD1 is a possible D gene (5 bases). CDR3 length: 14 amino acids. Germline CDR1 and CDR2: SNHLY and FYNNEI.

The chain couples TRBV4-2 to TRBJ2-7, with TRBD1 matching 7 bases. This CDR3 has 16 amino acids. The V gene end was trimmed by 3 bases and the J gene end by 0 bases; junction bases not matched to a gene: 8. The germline V gene has CDR1 LGHNA and CDR2 YNFKEQ. The CDR3: CASSHDLQGYSYEQYF. As DNA, the CDR3 is TGTGCCAGCAGCCACGACCTACAGGGGTACTCCTACGAGCAGTACTTC.

The chain combines TRBV5-4 with TRBJ1-1; D is unclear. Looked up from germline, CDR1 is SGHNT and CDR2 is YYREEE (reference sequence). Trimming pared 0 bases from V and 1 base from J, leaving 7 bases between. The CDR3 totals 14 residues. The CDR3 loop is CASSLDPGNTEAFF. CDR3 coding DNA: TGTGCCAGCAGCTTGGATCCAGGGAACACTGAAGCTTTCTTT.

The rearrangement links TRBV18 to TRBJ2-7; D ambiguous. Trimming removed 2 bases from V and 5 bases from J, with 16 bases in between. CDR1 is KGHSH, CDR2 LQKENI, per germline. The CDR3 loop spans 15 amino acids. This CDR3 reads CASSPETLHANEQYF. In DNA form, the CDR3 reads TGTGCCAGCTCACCAGAGACACTTCACGCTAACGAGCAGTACTTC.

The V and J genes are TRBV7-9 and TRBJ1-1; no clear D gene. Germline assignment: CDR1 SEHNR and CDR2 FQNEAQ (reference sequence). Trimming took off 4 bases at V and 11 bases at J, with 23 bases between the two ends. This CDR3 spans 15 amino acids. CDR3 protein: CASSSLYGQVLAAFF. The DNA of the CDR3 is TGTGCCAGCAGCTCTTTATATGGCCAAGTGCTAGCGGCTTTCTTT.

The chain recombines TRBV5-7 with TRBJ2-3, with TRBD1 matching over 9 bases. TRBV5-7 is labeled an ORF, and its function is uncertain. The trim removed 4 bases at V and 3 bases at J, leaving 3 bases unmatched. There are 14 residues in the CDR3. The CDR3 DNA reads TGTGCCAGCAGCGCCGGGACAGGGACAGATACGCAGTATTTT. This translates into CASSAGTGTDTQYF.

Written as DNA, the CDR3 is TGTGCCAGCACCAGTGCGGAGGGGCGGGTACGATATGGCTACACCTTC. Its protein is CASTSAEGRVRYGYTF. The genes are TRBV7-9 and TRBJ1-2; TRBD1 might be the D (5 bases). The CDR3 contains 16 residues. CDR1 and CDR2 (germline): SEHNR, FQNEAQ (reference sequence). V was pared by 7 bases and J by 5 bases, with 23 bases between.

This chain joins TRBV18 and TRBJ2-2; possibly TRBD2 for D (6 bases). In germline, CDR1 is KGHSH, CDR2 LQKENI. This CDR3 contains 18 residues. V was clipped by 2 bases and J by 4 bases, with 20 bases between them. For the CDR3, the DNA is TGTGCCAGCTCACCATTTGGCGGGGTTCCTAGGAGCACCGGGGAGCTGTTTTTT. This translates into CASSPFGGVPRSTGELFF.

The rearrangement uses TRBV28 and TRBJ1-5; D gene ambiguous. V lost 5 bases to trimming and J lost 11 bases, with 13 bases between them. The CDR3 totals 12 residues. Germline V lookup: CDR1 MDHEN, CDR2 SYDVKM. The CDR3 loop reads CASSIPSFSQHF. Here the CDR3 DNA reads TGTGCCAGCAGTATACCGAGCTTTTCCCAGCATTTT.

This rearrangement joins TRBV6-5 to TRBJ2-6; D unresolved. The V gene's germline CDR1 is MNHEY and CDR2 SVGAGI. The CDR3 has 15 residues. The V end lost 2 bases, the J end lost 2 bases, and 7 bases lay between the germline ends. CDR3 in DNA: TGTGCCAGCAGTTACCTGGCTGCTGGGGCCAACGTCCTGACTTTC. Amino acids: CASSYLAAGANVLTF.

About this clone: The junction departs from the called germline gene at one end, perhaps through a read error. This chain joins TRBV7-7 and TRBJ2-3, with 16 bases that match TRBD2. The CDR3 is 16 residues long. From germline, CDR1 is SSHAT and CDR2 FNYEAQ (reference sequence). CDR3 nucleotides: TGTGCTAGCAGCCAGGGACTAGCGGGAGGGGCCGATACGCAGTATTTT. Amino acid sequence: CASSQGLAGGADTQYF.

The J gene is TRBJ1-5, the V gene TRBV30; no clear D. CDR3 size: 16 residues. CDR1 GTSNPN and CDR2 SVGIG come from the germline V gene (reference sequence). The V gene lost 2 bases and the J gene lost 0 bases, with 14 bases spanning the gap. This CDR3 reads CAWSREQVVSNQPQHF. The CDR3 nucleotides read TGTGCCTGGAGTAGGGAGCAGGTAGTTAGCAATCAGCCCCAGCATTTT.

V and J are TRBV10-3 and TRBJ2-7; TRBD1 matches at 12 bases. The CDR3 length is 14 residues. V shed 8 bases, J shed 7 bases, and the junction held 9 bases outside the gene matches. Germline CDR1 reads ENHRY; CDR2 reads SYGVKD. The CDR3 loop is CAILSGQGAREQYF. CDR3 DNA sequence: TGTGCCATCCTTTCGGGACAGGGGGCGAGGGAGCAGTACTTC.

The chain joins TRBV5-4 to TRBJ1-2, with D possibly being TRBD1 (6 bases). The V gene lost 4 bases and the J gene lost 4 bases, with 11 bases spanning the gap. Germline values: CDR1 SGHNT, CDR2 YYREEE (reference sequence). The CDR3 has 13 amino acids. The CDR3 reads CASSPNRAYGYTF. The CDR3, as DNA: TGTGCCAGCAGCCCCAACAGGGCCTATGGCTACACCTTC.

The genes are TRBV5-1 and TRBJ2-1; 7 bases map to TRBD2. Per the germline V gene, CDR1 is SGHRS and CDR2 is YFSETQ. The CDR3 has 16 amino acids. The ends lost 2 bases at V and 0 bases at J; junction bases unmatched: 5. The chain's CDR3 is CASSFERDRSYNEQFF. The CDR3 DNA reads as TGCGCCAGCAGCTTTGAGCGGGACCGCTCCTACAATGAGCAGTTCTTC.

V usage is TRBV30 and J usage is TRBJ2-1, with TRBD2 matching 10 bases. From germline, CDR1 is GTSNPN and CDR2 SVGIG (reference sequence). The CDR3 contains 14 residues. Unmatched junction bases numbered 9, after V lost 4 bases and J lost 9 bases. CDR3 DNA sequence: TGTGCCTGGATCTTAAGCGGGAGGGCCGGTGAGCAGTTCTTC. As protein: CAWILSGRAGEQFF.